The clone carrying this T cell receptor beta chain was seen repeatedly, ten times or more. The sample comes from a study of T cells in Graves' hyperthyroidism and ophthalmopathy. Study-level background: Peripheral blood was collected at initial diagnosis, before any treatment.

Amplification of TCR beta CDR3 regions used RNA as the template. HTBI primers drove first-round RT-PCR of the TCR CDR3. In TCRdb, the multiplex PCR reads were re-called with MiXCR into one record per CDR3 protein. Among fewer than 850,000 distinct CDR3 sequences listed, 15% to 20% were seen once. The clonotype originates from a man aged 45-65 years with Graves' hyperthyroidism. Material: blood.

The CDR3 sequence: CSAITSTDTQYF. CDR3 nucleotides: TGCAGTGCTATTACAAGCACAGATACGCAGTATTTT. This rearrangement joins TRBV20-1 to TRBJ2-3; D is unclear. The CDR3 contains 12 residues. Germline values: CDR1 DFQATT, CDR2 SNEGSKA (reference sequence). Trimming took 4 bases from V and 0 from J, leaving 5 bases between them.